The clone carrying this T cell receptor (beta chain) was detected a few times. Its target is unknown. A junction boundary mismatches the germline segment, possibly from a read error. TCR cDNA libraries were made from RNA using a previously described, modified protocol. From the 5' RACE reads, TCRdb called clonotypes with MiXCR, one entry per CDR3 protein. The data show 350,000 to 400,000 distinct CDR3 sequences, with around 30% seen just once and 6.1% held by the top ten. The sample is drawn from a study of identical twins' blood T cells. There are 17 residues in the CDR3. Germline V lookup: CDR1 LGHNT, CDR2 FRNRAP. General study results and limits: Twins shared more top CDR3 clonotypes than unrelated donors did.

Reared together, all three twin pairs probably met the same infectious agents and vaccines. The clonotype was recovered from a woman between 18 and 49 years old in good health. The specimen sequenced was PBMCs. The chain has TRBV12-5 and TRBJ2-5; weak D call: TRBD2 (6 bases). The DNA of the CDR3 is TGCGCTAGTGGTTTGGCCTCACCACTAGCTCCGACAGAGACCCAGTACTTC. Amino acids: CASGLASPLAPTETQYF. Drawing the rest from reference TRBV12-5 and TRBJ2-5, the complete variable domain is DARVTQTPRHKVTEMGQEVTMRCQPILGHNTVFWYRQTMMQGLELLAYFRNRAPLDDSGMPKDRFSAEMPDATLATLKIQPSEPRDSAVYFCASGLASPLAPTETQYFGPGTRLLVL.